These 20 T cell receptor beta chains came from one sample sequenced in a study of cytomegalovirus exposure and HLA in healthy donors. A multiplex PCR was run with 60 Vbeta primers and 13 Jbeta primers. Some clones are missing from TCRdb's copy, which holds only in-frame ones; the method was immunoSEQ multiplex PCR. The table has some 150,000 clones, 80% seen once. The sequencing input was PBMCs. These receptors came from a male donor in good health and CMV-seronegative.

CDR3 bases: TGTGCCATCGAACAGATTTTCAGCAACACCATATATTTT. Protein sequence: CAIEQIFSNTIYF. The chain combines TRBV7-9 with TRBJ1-3, with no clear D. Germline V gene data show CDR1 as SEHNR and CDR2 as FQNEAQ (reference sequence). CDR3 size: 13 residues. The V and J ends lost 10 bases and 7 bases respectively, with 17 bases between them.

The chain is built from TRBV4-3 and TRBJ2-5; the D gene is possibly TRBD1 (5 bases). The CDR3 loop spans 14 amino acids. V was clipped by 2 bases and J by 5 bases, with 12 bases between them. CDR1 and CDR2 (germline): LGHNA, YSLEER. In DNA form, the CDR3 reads TGCGCCAGCAGCCAACTGGGGCTCGAGGAGACCCAGTACTTC. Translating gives CASSQLGLEETQYF.

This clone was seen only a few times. CDR3 residues: CASSLLSMNTEAFF. The CDR3 nucleotides are TGTGCCAGCAGTTTACTTTCTATGAACACTGAAGCTTTCTTT. The chain recombines TRBV28 with TRBJ1-1, with D unclear. Trimming cost V 2 bases and J 0 bases, with 7 bases left between them. The germline gives CDR1 MDHEN, CDR2 SYDVKM. The CDR3 has 14 residues.

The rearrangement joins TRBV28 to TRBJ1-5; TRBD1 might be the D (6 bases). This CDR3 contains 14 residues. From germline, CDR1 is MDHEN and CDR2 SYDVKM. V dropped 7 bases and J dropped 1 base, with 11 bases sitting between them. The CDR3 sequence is CASNAQGSNQPQHF. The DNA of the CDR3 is TGTGCCAGCAACGCACAGGGCAGCAATCAGCCCCAGCATTTT.

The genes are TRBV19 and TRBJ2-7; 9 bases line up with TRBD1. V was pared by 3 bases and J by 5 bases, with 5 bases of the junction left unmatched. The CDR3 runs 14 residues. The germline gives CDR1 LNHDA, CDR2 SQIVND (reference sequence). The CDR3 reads CASSMGQGRNEQYF. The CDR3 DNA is TGTGCCAGTAGTATGGGACAGGGCAGAAACGAGCAGTACTTC.

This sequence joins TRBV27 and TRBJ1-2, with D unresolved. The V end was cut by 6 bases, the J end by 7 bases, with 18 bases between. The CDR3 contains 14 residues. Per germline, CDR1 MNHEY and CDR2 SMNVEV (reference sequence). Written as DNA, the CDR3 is TGTGCCAGCAGCCTTACGGCGGGAGTTGCTGGCTACACCTTC. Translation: CASSLTAGVAGYTF.

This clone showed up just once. The CDR3 bases are TGTGCCAGCATCCGTTCCCAGGACAGTCTCACTGAAGCTTTCTTT. This encodes CASIRSQDSLTEAFF. The chain combines TRBV6-6 with TRBJ1-1; D perhaps matches TRBD1 (6 bases). This CDR3 is built from 15 residues. Germline CDR1 is MNHNY and CDR2 is SVGAGI (reference sequence). V was pared by 7 bases and J by 4 bases, with 19 bases between.

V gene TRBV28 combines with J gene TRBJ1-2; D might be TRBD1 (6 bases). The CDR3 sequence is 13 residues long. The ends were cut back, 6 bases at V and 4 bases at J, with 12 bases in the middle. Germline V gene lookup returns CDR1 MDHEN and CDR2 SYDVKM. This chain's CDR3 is CASRLTGTYGYTF. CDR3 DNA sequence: TGTGCCAGCAGACTGACAGGAACCTATGGCTACACCTTC.

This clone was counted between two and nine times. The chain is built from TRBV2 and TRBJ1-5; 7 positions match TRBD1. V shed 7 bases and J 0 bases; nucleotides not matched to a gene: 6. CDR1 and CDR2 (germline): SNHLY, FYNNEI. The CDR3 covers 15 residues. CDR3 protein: CASTPDRDSNQPQHF. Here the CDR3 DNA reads TGTGCCAGCACCCCAGACAGGGATAGCAATCAGCCCCAGCATTTT.

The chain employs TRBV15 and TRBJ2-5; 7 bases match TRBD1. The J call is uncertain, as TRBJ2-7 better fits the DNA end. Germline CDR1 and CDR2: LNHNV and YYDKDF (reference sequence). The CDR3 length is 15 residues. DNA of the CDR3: TGTGCCACCAGCAGAGAAAGGGGACAGACCTACGAGCAGTACTTC. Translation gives CATSRERGQTYEQYF.

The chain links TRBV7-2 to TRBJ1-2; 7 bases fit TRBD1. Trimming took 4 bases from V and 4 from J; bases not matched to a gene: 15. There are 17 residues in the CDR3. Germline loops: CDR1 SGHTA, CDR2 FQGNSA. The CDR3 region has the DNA TGTGCCAGCAGCTCCAGCACCCCCGGGACAGCCGTCTATGGCTACACCTTC. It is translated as CASSSSTPGTAVYGYTF.

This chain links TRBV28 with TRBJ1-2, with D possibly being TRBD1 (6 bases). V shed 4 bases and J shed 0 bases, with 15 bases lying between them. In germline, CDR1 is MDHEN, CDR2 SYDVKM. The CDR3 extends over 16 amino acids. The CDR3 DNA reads TGTGCCAGCAGTTCTGGGGGCGGACAAGCTAACTATGGCTACACCTTC. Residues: CASSSGGGQANYGYTF.

The CDR3 protein is CASSPRQTASYEQYF. The CDR3 region has the DNA TGTGCCAGCAGCCCCCGACAGACCGCCTCCTACGAGCAGTACTTC. The chain joins TRBV5-4 to TRBJ2-7; a possible D gene is TRBD1 (5 bases). The CDR3 sequence is 15 residues long. Trimming removed 4 bases from V and 0 bases from J, with 14 bases in between. Germline-derived CDR1 and CDR2 are SGHNT and YYREEE (reference sequence).

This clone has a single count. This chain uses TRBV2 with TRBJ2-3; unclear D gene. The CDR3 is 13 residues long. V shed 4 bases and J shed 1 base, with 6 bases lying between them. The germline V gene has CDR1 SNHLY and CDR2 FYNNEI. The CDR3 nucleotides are TGTGCCAGCAGTGTGTCAGGCACAGATACGCAGTATTTT. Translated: CASSVSGTDTQYF.

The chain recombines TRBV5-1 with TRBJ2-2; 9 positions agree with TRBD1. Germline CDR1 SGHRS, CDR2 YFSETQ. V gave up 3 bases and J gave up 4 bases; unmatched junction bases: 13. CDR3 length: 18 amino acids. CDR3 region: CASSSPSTGGSGTGELFF. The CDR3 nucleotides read TGCGCCAGCAGCTCCCCGTCTACAGGGGGCTCTGGCACCGGGGAGCTGTTTTTT.

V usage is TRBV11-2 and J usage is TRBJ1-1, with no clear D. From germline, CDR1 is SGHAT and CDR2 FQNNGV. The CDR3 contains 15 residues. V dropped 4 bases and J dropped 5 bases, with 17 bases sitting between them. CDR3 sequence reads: CASSSPFKGVTEAFF. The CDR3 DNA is TGTGCCAGCAGCTCGCCTTTCAAGGGAGTAACTGAAGCTTTCTTT. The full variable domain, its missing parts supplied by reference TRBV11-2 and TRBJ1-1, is EAGVAQSPRYKIIEKRQSVAFWCNPISGHATLYWYQQILGQGPKLLIQFQNNGVVDDSQLPKDRFSAERLKGVDSTLKIQPAKLEDSAVYLCASSSPFKGVTEAFFGQGTRLTVV.

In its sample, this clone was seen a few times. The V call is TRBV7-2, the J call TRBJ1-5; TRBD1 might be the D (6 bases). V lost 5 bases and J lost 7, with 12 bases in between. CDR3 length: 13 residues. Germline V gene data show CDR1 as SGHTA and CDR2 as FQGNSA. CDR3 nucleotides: TGTGCCAGCAGCGAGTCTCAGGGGCAGCCCCAGCATTTT. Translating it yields CASSESQGQPQHF. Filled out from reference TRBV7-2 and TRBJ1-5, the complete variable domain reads GAGVSQSPSNKVTEKGKDVELRCDPISGHTALYWYRQSLGQGLEFLIYFQGNSAPDKSGLPSDRFSAERTGGSVSTLTIQRTQQEDSAVYLCASSESQGQPQHFGDGTRLSIL.

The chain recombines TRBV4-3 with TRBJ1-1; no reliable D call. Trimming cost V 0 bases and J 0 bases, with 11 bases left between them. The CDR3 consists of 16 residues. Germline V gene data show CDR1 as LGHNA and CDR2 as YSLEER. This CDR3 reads CASSQDPGGMNTEAFF. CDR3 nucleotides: TGCGCCAGCAGCCAAGATCCCGGCGGAATGAACACTGAAGCTTTCTTT.

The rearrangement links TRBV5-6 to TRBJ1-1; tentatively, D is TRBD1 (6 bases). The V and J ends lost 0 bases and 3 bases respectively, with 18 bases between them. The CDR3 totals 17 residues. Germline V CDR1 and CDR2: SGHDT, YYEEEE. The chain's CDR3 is CASSLGFRGLRYTEAFF. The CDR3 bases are TGTGCCAGCAGCTTGGGGTTCAGGGGCCTCCGATACACTGAAGCTTTCTTT.

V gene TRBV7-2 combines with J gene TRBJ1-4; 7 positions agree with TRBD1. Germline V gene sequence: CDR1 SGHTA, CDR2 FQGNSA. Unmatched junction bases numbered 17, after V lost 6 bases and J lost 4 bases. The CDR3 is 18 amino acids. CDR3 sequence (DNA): TGTGCCAGCAGTAACCACAGGGGCTTTTGGGGGATTAATGAAAAACTGTTTTTT. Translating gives CASSNHRGFWGINEKLFF.